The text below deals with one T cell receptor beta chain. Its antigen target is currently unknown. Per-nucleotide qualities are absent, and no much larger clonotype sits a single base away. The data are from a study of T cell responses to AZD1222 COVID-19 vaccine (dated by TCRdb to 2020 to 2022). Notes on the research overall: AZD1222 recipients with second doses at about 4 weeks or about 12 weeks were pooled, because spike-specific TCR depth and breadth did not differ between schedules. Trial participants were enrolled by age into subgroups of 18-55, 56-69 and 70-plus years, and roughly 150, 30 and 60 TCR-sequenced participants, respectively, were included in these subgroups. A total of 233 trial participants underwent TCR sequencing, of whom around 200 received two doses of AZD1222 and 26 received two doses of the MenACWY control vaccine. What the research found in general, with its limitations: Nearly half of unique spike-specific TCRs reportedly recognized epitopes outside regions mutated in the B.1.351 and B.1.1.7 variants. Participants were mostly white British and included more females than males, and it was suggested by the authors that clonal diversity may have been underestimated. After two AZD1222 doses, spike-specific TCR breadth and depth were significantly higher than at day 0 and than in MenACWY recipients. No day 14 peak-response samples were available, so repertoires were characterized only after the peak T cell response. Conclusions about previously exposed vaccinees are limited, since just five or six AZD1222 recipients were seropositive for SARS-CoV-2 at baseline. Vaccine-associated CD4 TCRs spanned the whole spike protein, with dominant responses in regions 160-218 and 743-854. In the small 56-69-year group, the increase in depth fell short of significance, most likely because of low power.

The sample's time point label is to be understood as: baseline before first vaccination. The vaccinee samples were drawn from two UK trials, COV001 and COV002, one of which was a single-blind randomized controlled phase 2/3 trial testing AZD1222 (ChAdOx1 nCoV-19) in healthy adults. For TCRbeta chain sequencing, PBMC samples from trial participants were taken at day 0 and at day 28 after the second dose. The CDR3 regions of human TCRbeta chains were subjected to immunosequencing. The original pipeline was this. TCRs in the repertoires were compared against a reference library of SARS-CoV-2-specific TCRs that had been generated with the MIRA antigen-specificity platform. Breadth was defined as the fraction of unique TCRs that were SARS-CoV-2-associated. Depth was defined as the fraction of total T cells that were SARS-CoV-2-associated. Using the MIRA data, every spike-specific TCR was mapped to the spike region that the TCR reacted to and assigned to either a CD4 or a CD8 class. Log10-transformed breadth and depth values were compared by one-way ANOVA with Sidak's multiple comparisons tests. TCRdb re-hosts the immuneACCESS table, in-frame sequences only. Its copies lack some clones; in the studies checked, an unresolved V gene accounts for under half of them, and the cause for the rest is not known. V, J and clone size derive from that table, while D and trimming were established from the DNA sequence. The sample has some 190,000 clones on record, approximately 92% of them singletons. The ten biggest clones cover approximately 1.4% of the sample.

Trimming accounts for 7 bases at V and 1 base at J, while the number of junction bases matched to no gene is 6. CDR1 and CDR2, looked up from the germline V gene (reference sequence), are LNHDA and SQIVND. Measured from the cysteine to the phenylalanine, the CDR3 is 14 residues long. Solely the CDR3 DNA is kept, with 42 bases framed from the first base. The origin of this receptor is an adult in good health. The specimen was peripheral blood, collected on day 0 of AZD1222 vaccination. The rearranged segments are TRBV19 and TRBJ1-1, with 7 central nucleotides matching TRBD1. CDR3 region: CASTAGTANTEAFF. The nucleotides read TGTGCCAGTACTGCCGGGACAGCGAACACTGAAGCTTTCTTT.